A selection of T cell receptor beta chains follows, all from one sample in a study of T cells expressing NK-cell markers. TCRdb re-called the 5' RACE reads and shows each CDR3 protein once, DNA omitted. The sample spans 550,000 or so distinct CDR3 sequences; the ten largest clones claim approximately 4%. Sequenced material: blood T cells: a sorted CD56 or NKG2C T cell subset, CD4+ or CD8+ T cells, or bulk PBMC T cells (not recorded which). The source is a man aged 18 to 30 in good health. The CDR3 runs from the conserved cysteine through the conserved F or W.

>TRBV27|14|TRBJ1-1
CASRAQGMNTEAFF
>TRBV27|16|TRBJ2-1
CASSLRVGSYNNEQFF
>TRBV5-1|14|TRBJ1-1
CASSLPDRGDEAFF
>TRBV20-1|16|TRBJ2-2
CSARDPGQGDTGELFF
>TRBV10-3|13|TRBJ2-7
CAISDTEPGEQYF
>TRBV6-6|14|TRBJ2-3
CASRFRGHTDTQYF
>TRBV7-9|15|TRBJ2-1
CASSFERALGNEQFF
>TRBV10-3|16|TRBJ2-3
CAISDDGLAGGDTQYF
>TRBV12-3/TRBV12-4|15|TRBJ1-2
CASSLAPGSDYGYTF
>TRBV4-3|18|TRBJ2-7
CASSQDLFWAGEGYEQYF
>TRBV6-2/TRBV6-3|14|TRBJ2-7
CASSYYTPTYEQYF
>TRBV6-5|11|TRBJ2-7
CAAQGVHEQYF
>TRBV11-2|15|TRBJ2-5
CASSDTSGKTETQYF
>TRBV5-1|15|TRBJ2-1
CASRQAGGPINEQFF
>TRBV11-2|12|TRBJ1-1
CASSLDGRGAFF
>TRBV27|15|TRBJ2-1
CASSLTSGSWDEQFF
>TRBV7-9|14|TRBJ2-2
CASSSTGGRGELFF
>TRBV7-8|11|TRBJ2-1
CASSTAREQFF
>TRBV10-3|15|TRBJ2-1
CAISESGQGIHEQFF
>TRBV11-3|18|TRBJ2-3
CASSPLGLARPLTDTQYF
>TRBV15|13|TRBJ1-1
CATSRDKGGLAFF
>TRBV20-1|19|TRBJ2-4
CSARAEAGVVGSDKNIQYF
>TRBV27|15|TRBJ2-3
CASRPRDGDTDTQYF
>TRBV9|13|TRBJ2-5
CASSGTDGETQYF
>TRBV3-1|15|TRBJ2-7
CASSQGAGGTNEQYF
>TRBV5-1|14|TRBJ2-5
CASSRWDRQETQYF
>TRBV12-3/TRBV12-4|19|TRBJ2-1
CASSSVPVPGLADYNEQFF